This T cell receptor (beta chain) was recovered during a study of blood T cell repertoires in COVID-19 (dated by TCRdb to the early 2020s). About the study as a whole: Collaborator samples came from the United States, Italy and Spain and covered acute and convalescent phases of COVID-19. The dataset comprised deeply sampled blood TCRbeta repertoires from subjects exposed to, actively infected with, or recovered from COVID-19. The repertoires were released in a freely available public database meant as a resource for research on the immune response to SARS-CoV-2. Where available, HLA class I and class II types were obtained from metadata supplied by the sample provider rather than from assay-based typing. The prospective study material was composed of cDNA or gDNA derived from T cells, B-cell-depleted T cells, or PBMCs. Sample metadata almost always included a de-identified subject ID, COVID-19 status, age in years and sex. The samples were drawn from the first 160 participants of the ongoing ImmuneRACE study and from 1,254 subjects provided by 6 global collaborators.

TCRbeta CDR3 regions were amplified from genomic DNA by means of the immunoSEQ Assay, a bias-controlled multiplex PCR. From the authors' description of their analysis: The number of nucleated cells in each sample was estimated by amplification of reference gene primers within the assay. To quantify the absolute abundance of each unique TCRbeta CDR3 rearrangement, sequence reads were collapsed and filtered. For each sample, productive Simpson clonality was calculated as the square root of Simpson's diversity index over productive rearrangements. Not all clones reach the TCRdb copy of this immuneACCESS table, which keeps in-frame sequences only. Checked studies attribute under half of the gap to unresolved V genes and leave the rest unexplained. D and trimming were read from the DNA, whereas the V and J calls and clone size are those reported in that table. The table for this sample lists roughly 220,000 clones; roughly 88% of them were counted only once. About 15% of the sample is taken by the ten largest.

CDR3 length: 16 amino acids, cysteine to phenylalanine. CDR3 DNA is the only sequence kept; it has 48 bases, read in frame from the first base. CDR1 is given as MDHEN and CDR2 as SYDVKM, both from the germline V gene. Cut back by 6 bases and 4 bases, the V and J ends lie 21 bases apart. In the prospective study, participants were 18 to 89 years old, resided in fewer than 25 geographic areas of the United States, and were enrolled through a virtual design. In the prospective study, participants were assigned to cohorts based on the clinical history participants reported in a screening survey and a study questionnaire. Each participant in the prospective study had whole blood, serum and a nasopharyngeal or oropharyngeal swab collected by mobile phlebotomists. Participants in the prospective study had the option to provide additional blood draws and questionnaires over a roughly two-month period. Blood samples from the prospective study were shipped frozen or at room temperature prior to DNA extraction.

The full study reports these points: How much clinical and demographic metadata was included differed by source and by participant, and the metadata was provided uncurated.

Note on this clone: No antigen is known for it. No per-base quality is available; no much larger clone lies one base away.

The chain employs TRBV28 and TRBJ1-2, with TRBD1 as a weak D call on 5 bases. This clonotype was obtained from a woman aged 50 to 60 with acute COVID-19. Input material: PBMCs or T cells enriched from blood (not recorded which). The nucleotides read TGTGCCAGCAGGCGAAGCCCGGTAGGGGCCGTCTATGGCTACACCTTC. This yields the protein CASRRSPVGAVYGYTF.